This TCR beta chain was observed in a study of cytomegalovirus exposure and HLA in healthy donors. Study overall: The 120 or so validation repertoires used the same platform as the roughly 670 first-cohort repertoires, a later analysis reported. Study results and limitations: Rare sequences made up most TCRs, while some public TCRs were found in many donors. In vitro testing confirmed a few CMV-associated chains as specific for CMV antigens.

TCRdb's table, derived via immunoSEQ multiplex PCR, lists solely in-frame clones and lacks some. The table has about 160,000 clones, approximately 86% seen once. The donors were part of the validation cohort, which consisted of roughly 120 subjects and was separate from the first cohort of 666 subjects. As regards this clone: Its antigen remains unidentified.

V was shortened by 0 bases and J by 10 bases, with 16 bases between the two germline ends. The germline V gene has CDR1 MGHRA and CDR2 YSYEKL. The CDR3 sequence is 16 residues long. This chain uses TRBV4-1 with TRBJ1-6; D gene ambiguous. The sequence was collected from a woman in her late teens or twenties in good health and CMV-seronegative. Sequencing was carried out using PBMCs. Written as DNA, the CDR3 is TGCGCCAGCAGCCAAGAGGGTTTGGCGGGAACCTCACCCCTCCACTTT. Its translation is CASSQEGLAGTSPLHF.